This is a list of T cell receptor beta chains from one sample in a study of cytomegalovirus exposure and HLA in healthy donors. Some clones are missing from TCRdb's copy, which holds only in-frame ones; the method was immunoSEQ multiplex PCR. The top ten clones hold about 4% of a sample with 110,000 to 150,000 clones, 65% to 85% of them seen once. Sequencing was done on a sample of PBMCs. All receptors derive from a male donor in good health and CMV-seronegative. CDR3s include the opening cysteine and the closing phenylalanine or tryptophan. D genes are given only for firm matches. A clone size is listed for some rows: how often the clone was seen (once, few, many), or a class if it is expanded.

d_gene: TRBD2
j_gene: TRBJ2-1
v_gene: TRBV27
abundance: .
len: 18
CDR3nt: TGTGCCAGCATGCGACTAGCGGGAGGGCCGGGCTCCTACAATGAGCAGTTCTTC
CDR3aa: CASMRLAGGPGSYNEQFF

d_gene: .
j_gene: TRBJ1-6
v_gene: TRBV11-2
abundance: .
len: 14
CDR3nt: TGTGCCAGCAGCAACGCCGGGGATAATTCACCCCTCCACTTT
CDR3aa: CASSNAGDNSPLHF

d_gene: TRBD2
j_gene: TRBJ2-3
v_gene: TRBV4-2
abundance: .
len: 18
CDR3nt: TGTGCCAGCAGCCTCACCGGGACTAGCGGGGGGGCCGTAGATACGCAGTATTTT
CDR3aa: CASSLTGTSGGAVDTQYF

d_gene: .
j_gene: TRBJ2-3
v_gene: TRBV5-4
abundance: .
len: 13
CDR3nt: TGTGCCAGCATACAGGCAGGTCTCGATACGCAGTATTTT
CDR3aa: CASIQAGLDTQYF

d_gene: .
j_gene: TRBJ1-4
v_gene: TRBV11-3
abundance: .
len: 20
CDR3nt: TGTGCCAGCAGCTTTTCCCTGGACAGTCCGCTTATTAGATTTAATGAAAAACTGTTTTTT
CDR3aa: CASSFSLDSPLIRFNEKLFF

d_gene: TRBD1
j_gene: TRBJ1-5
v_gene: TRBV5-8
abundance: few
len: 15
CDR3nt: TGTGCCAGCAGCTTCCCGACAGGGCAGAATCAGCCCCAGCATTTT
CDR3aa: CASSFPTGQNQPQHF

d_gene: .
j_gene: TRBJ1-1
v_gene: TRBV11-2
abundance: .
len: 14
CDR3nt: TGTGCCAGCAGTCGACAGTTTCAGGACACTGAAGCTTTCTTT
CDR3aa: CASSRQFQDTEAFF

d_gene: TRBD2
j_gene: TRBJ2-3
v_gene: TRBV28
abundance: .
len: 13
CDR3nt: TGTGCCAGAATAGCGGGAGGAATAGATACGCAGTATTTT
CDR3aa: CARIAGGIDTQYF

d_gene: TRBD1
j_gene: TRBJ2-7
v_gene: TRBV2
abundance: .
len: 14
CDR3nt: TGTGCCAGCAACCCAGGGGGCGTCACCTACGAGCAGTACTTC
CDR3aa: CASNPGGVTYEQYF

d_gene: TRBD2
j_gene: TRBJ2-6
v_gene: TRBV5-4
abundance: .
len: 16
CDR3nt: TGTGCCAGCAGCCTTGGCGGGACTACTGGGGCCAACGTCCTGACTTTC
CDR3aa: CASSLGGTTGANVLTF

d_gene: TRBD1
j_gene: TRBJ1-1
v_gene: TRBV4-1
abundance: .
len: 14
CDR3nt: TGCGCCAGCAGCCTTAGGACAGGTAACACTGAAGCTTTCTTT
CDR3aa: CASSLRTGNTEAFF

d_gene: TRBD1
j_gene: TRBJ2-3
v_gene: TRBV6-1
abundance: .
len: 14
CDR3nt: TGTGCCAGCAGTGACCGGACAGGGGTAGATACGCAGTATTTT
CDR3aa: CASSDRTGVDTQYF

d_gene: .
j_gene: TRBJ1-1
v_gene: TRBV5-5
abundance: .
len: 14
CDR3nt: TGTGCCAGCAGCTCAGGGGTTCGGAACACTGAAGCTTTCTTT
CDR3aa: CASSSGVRNTEAFF

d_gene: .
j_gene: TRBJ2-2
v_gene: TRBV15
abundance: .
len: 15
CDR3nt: TGTGCCACCAGCAAACAGGATCGGTTATTTGGGGAGCTGTTTTTT
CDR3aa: CATSKQDRLFGELFF

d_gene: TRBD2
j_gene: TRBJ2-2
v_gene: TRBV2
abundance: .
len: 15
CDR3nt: TGTGCCAGCCGTTTGGCGGGGGGGAACACCGGGGAGCTGTTTTTT
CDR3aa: CASRLAGGNTGELFF

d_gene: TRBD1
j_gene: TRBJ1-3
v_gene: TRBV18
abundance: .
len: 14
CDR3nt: TGTGCCAGCTCACCCGCGACAGGGGGAAACACCATATATTTT
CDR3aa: CASSPATGGNTIYF

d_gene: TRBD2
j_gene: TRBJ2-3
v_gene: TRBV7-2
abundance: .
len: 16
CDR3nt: TGTGCCAGCAGGCCCCCGGGACTACGAGTCGCAGATACGCAGTATTTT
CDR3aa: CASRPPGLRVADTQYF

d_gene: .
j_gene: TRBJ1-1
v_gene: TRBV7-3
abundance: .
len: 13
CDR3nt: TGTGCCAGCAGGCGGACAGCTAACACTGAAGCTTTCTTT
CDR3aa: CASRRTANTEAFF

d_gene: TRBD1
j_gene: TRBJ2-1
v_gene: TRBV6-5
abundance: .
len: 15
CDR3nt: TGTGCCAGCAGTTTGGACAGGTCAGCCTACAATGAGCAGTTCTTC
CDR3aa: CASSLDRSAYNEQFF

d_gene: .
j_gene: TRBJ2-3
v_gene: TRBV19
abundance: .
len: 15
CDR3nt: TGTGCCAGCAGGGCTAGGGTTACTAGCACAGATACGCAGTATTTT
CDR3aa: CASRARVTSTDTQYF

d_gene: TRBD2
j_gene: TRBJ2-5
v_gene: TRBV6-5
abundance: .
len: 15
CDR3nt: TGTGCCAGCAGTTACGGGTGGCGGGAGGAAGAGACCCAGTACTTC
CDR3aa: CASSYGWREEETQYF

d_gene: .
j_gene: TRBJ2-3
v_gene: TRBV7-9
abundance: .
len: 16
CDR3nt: TGTGCCAGCAGCTCATCGACTCAAATTGGGACAGATACGCAGTATTTT
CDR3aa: CASSSSTQIGTDTQYF

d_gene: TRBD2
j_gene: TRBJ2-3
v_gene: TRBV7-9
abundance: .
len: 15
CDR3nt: TGTGCCAGCAGCCGGACTAGCGGCTACACAGATACGCAGTATTTT
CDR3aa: CASSRTSGYTDTQYF

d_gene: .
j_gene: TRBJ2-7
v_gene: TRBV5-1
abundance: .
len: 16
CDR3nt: TGCGCCAGCAGCTTGGACGGCGGGTTAAGCTCCTACGAGCAGTACTTC
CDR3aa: CASSLDGGLSSYEQYF

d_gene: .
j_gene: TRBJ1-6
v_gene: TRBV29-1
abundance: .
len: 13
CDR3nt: TGCAGCGTTGGGGCAGGATCTAATTCACCCCTCCACTTT
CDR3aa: CSVGAGSNSPLHF

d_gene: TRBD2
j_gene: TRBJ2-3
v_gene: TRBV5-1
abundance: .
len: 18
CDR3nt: TGCGCCAGCAGCTTGGTCGGCTTGACTAGCGGAAGCACAGATACGCAGTATTTT
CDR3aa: CASSLVGLTSGSTDTQYF

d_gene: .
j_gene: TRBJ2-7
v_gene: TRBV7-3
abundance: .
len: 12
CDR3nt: TGTGCCAGCAGCGAAACAGGGTACGAGCAGTACTTC
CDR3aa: CASSETGYEQYF

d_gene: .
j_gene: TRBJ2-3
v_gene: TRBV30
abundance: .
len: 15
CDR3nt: TGTGCCTGGAGTGTAGTTAGGGGATATACAGATACGCAGTATTTT
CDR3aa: CAWSVVRGYTDTQYF

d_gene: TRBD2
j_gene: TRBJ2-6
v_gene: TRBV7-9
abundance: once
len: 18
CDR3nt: TGTGCCAGCAGCTGGAATCTAGCGGGGGGGCCTGGGGCCAACGTCCTGACTTTC
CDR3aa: CASSWNLAGGPGANVLTF

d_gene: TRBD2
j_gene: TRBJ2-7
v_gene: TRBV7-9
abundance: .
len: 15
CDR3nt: TGTGCCAGCAGCAACCGACTAGCGGGCGTAAACGAGCAGTACTTC
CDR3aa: CASSNRLAGVNEQYF

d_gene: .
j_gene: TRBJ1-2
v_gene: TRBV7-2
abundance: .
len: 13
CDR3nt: TGTGCCAGCAGCTTATACTTGAGCGTTGGCTACACCTTC
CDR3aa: CASSLYLSVGYTF

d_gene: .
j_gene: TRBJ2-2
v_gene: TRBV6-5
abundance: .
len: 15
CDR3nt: TGTGCCAGCAGTCCTATGATTGCGGTGACCGGGGAGCTGTTTTTT
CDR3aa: CASSPMIAVTGELFF

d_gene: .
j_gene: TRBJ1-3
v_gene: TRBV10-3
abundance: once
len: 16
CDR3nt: TGTGCCATCAGTGAGTCGAACAGTCCCTCTGGAAACACCATATATTTT
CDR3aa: CAISESNSPSGNTIYF

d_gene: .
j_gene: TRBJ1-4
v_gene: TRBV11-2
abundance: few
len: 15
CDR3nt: TGTGCCAGCAGCTTGACCCCAGGACAGAATGAAAAACTGTTTTTT
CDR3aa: CASSLTPGQNEKLFF

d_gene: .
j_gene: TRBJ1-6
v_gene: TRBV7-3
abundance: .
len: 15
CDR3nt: TGTGCCAGCAGCTTATCTGGCGGATTGTCTTCACCCCTCCACTTT
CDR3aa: CASSLSGGLSSPLHF

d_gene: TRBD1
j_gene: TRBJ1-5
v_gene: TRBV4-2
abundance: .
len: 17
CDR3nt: TGTGCCAGCAGCCAAGAACCGGGACAGGGGGGAGGTCAGCCCCAGCATTTT
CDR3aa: CASSQEPGQGGGQPQHF

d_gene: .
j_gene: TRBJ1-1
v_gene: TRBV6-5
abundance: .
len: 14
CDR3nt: TGTGCCAGCATCCCTTGGGGGGGAAGCACTGAAGCTTTCTTT
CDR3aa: CASIPWGGSTEAFF

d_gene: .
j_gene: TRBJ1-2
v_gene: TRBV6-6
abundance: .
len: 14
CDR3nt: TGTGCCAGCATCGAGTTGGGTTCGGGCTATGGCTACACCTTC
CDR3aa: CASIELGSGYGYTF

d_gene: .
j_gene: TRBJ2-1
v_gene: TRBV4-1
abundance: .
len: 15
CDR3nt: TGCGCCAGCAGCCAAGATGCCGGGATCAACAATGAGCAGTTCTTC
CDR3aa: CASSQDAGINNEQFF

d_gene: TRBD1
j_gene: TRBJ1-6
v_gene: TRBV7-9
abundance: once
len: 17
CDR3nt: TGTTCCAGCAGCTTAGGCGACAGGGGGCTAAGGAATTCACCCCTCCACTTT
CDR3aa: CSSSLGDRGLRNSPLHF

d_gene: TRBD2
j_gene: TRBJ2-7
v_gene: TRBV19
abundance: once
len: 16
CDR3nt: TGTGCCAGTAGTATAGATAAAACTAGCGGGAGTCTCGAGCAGTACTTC
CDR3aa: CASSIDKTSGSLEQYF

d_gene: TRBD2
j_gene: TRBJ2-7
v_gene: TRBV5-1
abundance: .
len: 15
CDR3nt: TGCGCCAGCAGCTTGGCAGCTAGCGGGAATTACGAGCAGTACTTC
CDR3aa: CASSLAASGNYEQYF

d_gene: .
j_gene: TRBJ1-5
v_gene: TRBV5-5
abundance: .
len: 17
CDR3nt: TGTGCCAGCAGCTGGTCCGTAAGGGAGTATAGCAATCAGCCCCAGCATTTT
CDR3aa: CASSWSVREYSNQPQHF

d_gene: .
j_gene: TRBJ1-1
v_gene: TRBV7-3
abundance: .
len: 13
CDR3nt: TGTGCCAGCAGCCCTCTCGCGGACACTGAAGCTTTCTTT
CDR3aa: CASSPLADTEAFF

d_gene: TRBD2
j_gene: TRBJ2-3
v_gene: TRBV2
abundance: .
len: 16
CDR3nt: TGTGCCAGCAGTGATAGAGCGGGGGTGCCGCGGGGAACGCAGTATTTT
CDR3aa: CASSDRAGVPRGTQYF

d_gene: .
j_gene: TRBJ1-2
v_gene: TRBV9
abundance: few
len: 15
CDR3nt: TGTGCCAGCAGCGTAGGACTGCCGGCAGGGTATGGCTACACCTTC
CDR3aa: CASSVGLPAGYGYTF

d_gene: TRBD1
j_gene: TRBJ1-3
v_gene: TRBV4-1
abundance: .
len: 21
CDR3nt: TGCGCCAGCAGCCAAGCCAGAGGGACAGGGGGCGTAGGAATCCCTGGAAACACCATATATTTT
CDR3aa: CASSQARGTGGVGIPGNTIYF

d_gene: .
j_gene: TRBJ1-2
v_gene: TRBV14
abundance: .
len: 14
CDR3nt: TGTGCCAGCAGCCAAGATCTTATACGGGATGGCTACACCTTC
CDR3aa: CASSQDLIRDGYTF

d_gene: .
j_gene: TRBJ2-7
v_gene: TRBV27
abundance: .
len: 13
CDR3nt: TGTGCCAGCAGTTTACGGCGGGACCACGAGCAGTACTTC
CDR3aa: CASSLRRDHEQYF

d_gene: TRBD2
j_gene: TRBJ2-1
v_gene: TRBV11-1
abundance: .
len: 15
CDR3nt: TGTGCCAGCAGCTTAGGGACTAGCGGGAGCTATGAGCAGTTCTTC
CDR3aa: CASSLGTSGSYEQFF

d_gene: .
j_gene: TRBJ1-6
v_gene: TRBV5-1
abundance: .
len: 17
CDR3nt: TGCGCCAGCAGCTTTAGTGTAGGAGCGGATCCTAATTCACCCCTCCACTTT
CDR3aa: CASSFSVGADPNSPLHF

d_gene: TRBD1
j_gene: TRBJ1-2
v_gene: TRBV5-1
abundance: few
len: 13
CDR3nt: TGCGCCAGCAGCCCGGGACAGCCCTATGGCTACACCTTC
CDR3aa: CASSPGQPYGYTF

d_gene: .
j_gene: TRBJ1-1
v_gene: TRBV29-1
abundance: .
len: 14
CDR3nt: TGCAGCGTTGTGGGGGCCATATTGAACACTGAAGCTTTCTTT
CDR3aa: CSVVGAILNTEAFF

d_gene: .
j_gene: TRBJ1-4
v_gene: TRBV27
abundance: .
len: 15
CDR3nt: TGTGCCAGCAGTCCCTCCGGGGGGGCTAATGAAAAACTGTTTTTT
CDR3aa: CASSPSGGANEKLFF

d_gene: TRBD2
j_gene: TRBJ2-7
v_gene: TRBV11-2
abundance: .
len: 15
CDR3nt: TGTGCCAGCAACTCGCCGGGACTAGCGTCCTACGAGCAGTACTTC
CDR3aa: CASNSPGLASYEQYF

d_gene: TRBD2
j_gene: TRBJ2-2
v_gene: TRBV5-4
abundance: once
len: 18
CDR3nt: TGTGCCAGCAGCTTGGGGGGGGCTAGCGGGATGTTAGCCGGGGAGCTGTTTTTT
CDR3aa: CASSLGGASGMLAGELFF

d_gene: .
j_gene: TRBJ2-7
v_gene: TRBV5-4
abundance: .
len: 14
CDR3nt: TGTGCCAGCAGCTTGGGACTCCCCTCCTACGAGCAGTACTTC
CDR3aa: CASSLGLPSYEQYF

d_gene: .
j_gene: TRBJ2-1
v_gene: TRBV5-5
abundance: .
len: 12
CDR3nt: TGTGCCAGCAGCTCGCGGCATAATGAGCAGTTCTTC
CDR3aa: CASSSRHNEQFF